Below are 32 T cell receptor beta chains sequenced from a single sample in a study of beta chain features in type 1 diabetes. Whole-study findings and limits: TCRB CDR3s were moderately but significantly shorter in Type 1 diabetes patients in all four CD4+ subsets.

For these receptors, no antigen is known. Sequencing targeted expressed TCRB transcripts, as all isolated RNA had been reverse transcribed. TCRdb keeps only in-frame clones here, not all; method: immunoSEQ multiplex PCR. This repertoire shows 150,000 to 200,000 clones, around 8.6% found once; its top ten account for around 0.5%. The sample was central memory CD4+ T cells from blood. These TCRs come from a woman aged 18 to 35 with type 1 diabetes.

This chain links TRBV2 with TRBJ1-5; D is perhaps TRBD1 (6 bases). Trimming left V 4 bases short and J 0 bases short, with 13 bases between. The CDR3 contains 16 residues. Per germline, CDR1 SNHLY and CDR2 FYNNEI. CDR3 protein: CASSVNRAHSNQPQHF. Here the CDR3 DNA reads TGTGCCAGCAGTGTTAACAGGGCACATAGCAATCAGCCCCAGCATTTT.

The genes are TRBV11-1 and TRBJ2-5; 8 nucleotides match TRBD1. J was trimmed by 5 bases and V by 4 bases; bases with no gene match: 3. CDR1 and CDR2 (germline): SGHAT, FQDESV (reference sequence). The CDR3 spans 13 residues. The CDR3 spells CASSSGGWETQYF. The CDR3 DNA reads as TGTGCCAGCAGCTCAGGGGGCTGGGAGACCCAGTACTTC.

This clone has just a few counts. CDR3 DNA sequence: TGTGCCAGCGACCGGGGGGCAAGCAATCAGCCCCAGCATTTT. It specifies CASDRGASNQPQHF. The chain couples TRBV19 to TRBJ1-5, with D possibly matching TRBD1 (6 bases). Trimming left V 9 bases short and J 1 base short, with 13 bases between. Germline V CDR1 and CDR2: LNHDA, SQIVND (reference sequence). CDR3 length: 14 residues.

The J gene is TRBJ1-5, the V gene TRBV15; TRBD1 is a possible D gene (6 bases). V was clipped by 5 bases and J by 6 bases, with 14 bases between them. Germline V gene sequence: CDR1 LNHNV, CDR2 YYDKDF (reference sequence). The CDR3 has 14 amino acids. CDR3 residues: CATSGRGGGQPQHF. CDR3 bases: TGTGCCACCAGCGGAAGGGGAGGGGGTCAGCCCCAGCATTTT.

The chain recombines TRBV4-2 with TRBJ1-4; 8 bases agree with TRBD1. The J segment lost 5 bases and the V segment lost 3 bases, leaving 5 bases of the junction unmatched. The CDR3 sequence is 15 residues long. The germline CDR1 and CDR2 sequences are LGHNA and YNFKEQ. The CDR3 protein is CASSQTGALNEKLFF. CDR3 in DNA: TGTGCCAGCAGCCAGACAGGGGCACTCAATGAAAAACTGTTTTTT.

The rearrangement links TRBV7-2 to TRBJ2-7; 9 bases are a match to TRBD1. Germline loops: CDR1 SGHTA, CDR2 FQGNSA. The CDR3 has 16 residues. J lost 3 bases, V lost 5 bases, and 11 bases had no gene match. The CDR3, as DNA: TGTGCCAGCAGCCCCCGGACAGGGGAGATTAGCTACGAGCAGTACTTC. It encodes CASSPRTGEISYEQYF.

This clone was counted a few times. V and J are TRBV2 and TRBJ2-1, with 10 bases lining up with TRBD2. Trimming cost V 3 bases and J 10 bases; bases outside gene matches: 6. The CDR3 consists of 14 residues. CDR1 and CDR2 (germline): SNHLY, FYNNEI. CDR3 sequence: CASSDPSGRGEQFF. The CDR3 DNA follows: TGTGCCAGCAGTGATCCTAGCGGGAGAGGAGAGCAGTTCTTC.

Only a few counts were recorded for this clone. The chain recombines TRBV4-3 with TRBJ2-5; 7 nucleotides line up with TRBD2. The germline CDR1 and CDR2 sequences are LGHNA and YSLEER. This CDR3 has 13 amino acids. V shed 4 bases, J shed 4 bases, and the junction held 3 bases outside the gene matches. CDR3 coding DNA: TGCGCCAGCAGCCGCAGGGAGGGAGAGACCCAGTACTTC. Translated: CASSRREGETQYF.

The sample holds a few counts of this clone. This same CDR3 is encoded by further DNA sequences in the sample. This sequence joins TRBV7-2 and TRBJ1-2; maybe TRBD1 (5 bases). V was pared by 5 bases and J by 5 bases, with 12 bases between. Germline CDR1 SGHTA, CDR2 FQGNSA. CDR3 length: 13 amino acids. This CDR3 is CASSPGQFYGYTF. CDR3 in DNA: TGTGCCAGCAGCCCAGGACAATTTTATGGCTACACCTTC.

V usage is TRBV27 and J usage is TRBJ1-1; D is undetermined. V was pared by 3 bases and J by 1 base, with 12 bases between. This CDR3 has 15 residues. Per germline, CDR1 MNHEY and CDR2 SMNVEV (reference sequence). Here the CDR3 reads CASSFSPRGNTEAFF. In nucleotides, the CDR3 is TGTGCCAGCAGTTTTAGCCCTCGGGGGAACACTGAAGCTTTCTTT.

There are a few counts of this clone. This CDR3 is CASTERDTGKYGYTF. The CDR3 DNA reads as TGTGCCAGCACGGAACGGGACACAGGGAAGTATGGCTACACCTTC. The chain joins TRBV28 to TRBJ1-2; tentatively, D is TRBD1 (6 bases). CDR3 length equals 15 residues. Per the germline V gene, CDR1 is MDHEN and CDR2 is SYDVKM. Between the trimmed V and J ends, which lost 7 bases and 5 bases, there was a span of 20 bases.

This clone was observed a handful of times. The rearrangement links TRBV7-2 to TRBJ1-5; 8 positions agree with TRBD1. V shed 3 bases and J 4 bases; nucleotides not matched to a gene: 2. The CDR3 loop spans 14 amino acids. Germline loops: CDR1 SGHTA, CDR2 FQGNSA. CDR3 bases: TGTGCCAGCAGCTTGAACAGGGGGAATCAGCCCCAGCATTTT. Translating it yields CASSLNRGNQPQHF.

This clone was observed a few times. J is TRBJ2-5 and V is TRBV4-2, with D perhaps matching TRBD2 (7 bases). The V end was cut by 4 bases, the J end by 5 bases, with 20 bases between. In germline, CDR1 is LGHNA, CDR2 YNFKEQ. The CDR3 is 16 amino acids. CDR3: CASSPRGGAVSETQYF. The CDR3 DNA reads as TGTGCCAGCAGCCCCCGTGGGGGGGCGGTTTCGGAGACCCAGTACTTC.

This clone was recorded a few times. CDR3 amino acids: CAWSAARKDTDTQYF. The CDR3 coding sequence is TGTGCCTGGAGCGCGGCGCGGAAAGACACAGATACGCAGTATTTT. The V and J genes are TRBV30 and TRBJ2-3; D unresolved. This CDR3 region has 15 residues. Germline V lookup: CDR1 GTSNPN, CDR2 SVGIG (reference sequence). V was shortened by 3 bases and J by 2 bases, with 15 bases between the two germline ends.

This clone was seen only a few times. The rearrangement uses TRBV14 and TRBJ1-1; no firm D call. This CDR3 comprises 13 residues. The germline V gene encodes CDR1 SGHDN and CDR2 FVKESK. V was pared by 4 bases and J by 4 bases, with 10 bases between. The CDR3 region is CASSRTSGTEAFF. CDR3 nucleotides: TGTGCCAGCAGCCGCACGAGTGGCACTGAAGCTTTCTTT.

On this clone itself: This sample includes further DNA sequences coding for the same CDR3. The chain employs TRBV7-2 and TRBJ1-1; 8 nucleotides match TRBD1. This CDR3 is built from 14 residues. Germline V gene sequence: CDR1 SGHTA, CDR2 FQGNSA. After removal of 5 bases from V and 2 bases from J, the junction contained 4 bases not matched to a gene. This chain's CDR3 is CASSPGQVNTEAFF. Here the CDR3 DNA reads TGTGCCAGCAGCCCGGGACAGGTTAACACTGAAGCTTTCTTT.

This clone was detected a few times. The rearrangement uses TRBV28 and TRBJ2-3; 7 bases align to TRBD2. Looked up from germline, CDR1 is MDHEN and CDR2 is SYDVKM. With 9 bases clipped from V and 3 bases from J, the junction kept 9 bases outside the gene matches. The CDR3 runs 14 residues. Here the CDR3 DNA reads TGTGCCAGTAATTTGGGAGGGAGTACAGATACGCAGTATTTT. This sequence encodes CASNLGGSTDTQYF.

This clone has a handful of counts. This chain connects TRBV5-1 to TRBJ1-4; D unclear. This CDR3 has 14 amino acids. With 4 bases removed from V and 11 bases from J, the gap between germline ends came to 18 bases. The germline V gene encodes CDR1 SGHRS and CDR2 YFSETQ. In DNA, the CDR3 is TGCGCCAGCAGCCTCAGCAGGCAAGAAAGTAAACTGTTTTTT. Translation gives CASSLSRQESKLFF.

This rearrangement joins TRBV4-1 to TRBJ2-7; no definite D call. Germline loops: CDR1 MGHRA, CDR2 YSYEKL. The CDR3 loop spans 14 amino acids. V lost 1 base and J 6 bases, leaving 13 bases between the germline ends. The CDR3 here is CASSQAEWATEQYF. The CDR3 DNA sequence: TGCGCCAGCAGCCAAGCAGAATGGGCGACCGAGCAGTACTTC.

This chain's CDR3 is CASSFQRTNTDTQYF. Here the CDR3 DNA reads TGTGCCAGCAGCTTTCAGCGGACTAACACAGATACGCAGTATTTT. The chain carries TRBV7-2 and TRBJ2-3; D perhaps matches TRBD2 (6 bases). The CDR3 runs to 15 residues. V lost 3 bases, J lost 2 bases, and 12 bases lay in between. From germline, CDR1 is SGHTA and CDR2 FQGNSA.

The sample holds a few counts of this clone. The V and J genes are TRBV5-1 and TRBJ2-1; the D gene is possibly TRBD2 (7 bases). V was pared by 3 bases and J by 10 bases, with 26 bases between. Per the germline V gene, CDR1 is SGHRS and CDR2 is YFSETQ. The CDR3 length is 17 residues. CDR3 sequence: CASSSSPGASGLREQFF. The CDR3 nucleotides read TGCGCCAGCAGCTCCTCCCCAGGGGCTAGCGGCCTTCGGGAGCAGTTCTTC.

J is TRBJ1-2 and V is TRBV28; TRBD1 agrees at 7 bases. The CDR3 is 13 residues long. The germline V gene has CDR1 MDHEN and CDR2 SYDVKM. V lost 7 bases, J lost 6 bases, and 8 bases stayed unmatched. The CDR3 coding sequence is TGTGCCAGCACCCCCGGTCAGGGGGATGGCTACACCTTC. It translates to CASTPGQGDGYTF.

This clone turned up a few times. J is TRBJ2-7 and V is TRBV11-3, with D hard to call. Looked up from germline, CDR1 is SGHNT and CDR2 is YENEEA. The CDR3 consists of 14 residues. Trimming removed 5 bases at V and 0 bases at J, with 11 bases between. CDR3 bases: TGTGCCAGCAGCCCGTTGGCAGTCTCCTACGAGCAGTACTTC. Its translation: CASSPLAVSYEQYF.

This chain joins TRBV4-3 and TRBJ1-5; D ambiguous. CDR3 length: 13 residues. The V end lost 0 bases, the J end lost 8 bases, and 8 bases lay between the germline ends. The V gene's germline CDR1 is LGHNA and CDR2 YSLEER. CDR3 residues: CASSQDGSEPQHF. CDR3 DNA sequence: TGCGCCAGCAGCCAAGATGGGAGCGAGCCCCAGCATTTT.

This clone was found a few times. This chain joins TRBV5-1 and TRBJ1-1, with D perhaps TRBD1 (6 bases). The CDR3 extends over 15 amino acids. V shed 4 bases and J shed 1 base, with 14 bases lying between them. From germline, CDR1 is SGHRS and CDR2 YFSETQ. In nucleotides, the CDR3 is TGCGCCAGCAGCCCTAGGGAGGGACAGAACACTGAAGCTTTCTTT. Translating it yields CASSPREGQNTEAFF.

The rearrangement links TRBV2 to TRBJ2-3; 8 nucleotides line up with TRBD1. Germline V gene data show CDR1 as SNHLY and CDR2 as FYNNEI. J gave up 0 bases and V 5 bases, and 7 bases lay outside the gene matches. This CDR3 spans 16 amino acids. The CDR3 DNA sequence: TGTGCCAGCAGTTTGGGTCGGGACAGGAGCACAGATACGCAGTATTTT. Amino acid sequence: CASSLGRDRSTDTQYF.

This chain connects TRBV2 to TRBJ1-6; the D is unclear. CDR1 is SNHLY and CDR2 is FYNNEI in the germline V gene. The CDR3 spans 13 residues. Trimming removed 7 bases at V and 8 bases at J, with 12 bases between. CDR3 coding DNA: TGTGCCAGCAAGCCGACATGGGATTCACCCCTCCACTTT. It codes for CASKPTWDSPLHF.

This clone was detected only a few times. The chain links TRBV7-2 to TRBJ1-3, with D possibly TRBD1 on 6 matching bases. CDR1 is SGHTA, CDR2 FQGNSA, per germline. V lost 5 bases, J lost 1 base, and 18 bases lay in between. The CDR3 has 17 amino acids. Here the CDR3 DNA reads TGTGCCAGCAGCCAGACACAGGGTAGTAGGTCTGGAAACACCATATATTTT. This codes for CASSQTQGSRSGNTIYF.

In its sample, this clone was seen a few times. This chain links TRBV7-2 with TRBJ2-7; TRBD2 matches 7 bases. There are 13 residues in the CDR3. Germline V gives CDR1 SGHTA, CDR2 FQGNSA. V shed 5 bases, J shed 6 bases, and the junction held 7 bases outside the gene matches. The CDR3 bases are TGTGCCAGCAGCAGGGACTACCTGGGCGAGCAGTACTTC. Translating gives CASSRDYLGEQYF.

The chain recombines TRBV5-1 with TRBJ2-1; D is perhaps TRBD2 (6 bases). CDR3 length: 17 amino acids. With 3 bases removed from V and 5 bases from J, the gap between germline ends came to 21 bases. Germline lookup yields CDR1 SGHRS and CDR2 YFSETQ. The CDR3 nucleotides are TGCGCCAGCAGCTGGAGACTCCGACCGGGGGAAGACAATGAGCAGTTCTTC. Translating it yields CASSWRLRPGEDNEQFF.

The CDR3 DNA reads as TGTGCCAGCAGCCCAACAGGGGCCAAAAACATTCAGTACTTC. It translates to CASSPTGAKNIQYF. The rearrangement joins TRBV5-4 to TRBJ2-4; the D gene is possibly TRBD1 (6 bases). The germline V and J ends were trimmed by 4 bases and 1 base, with 9 bases remaining between them. The CDR3 spans 14 residues. Germline-derived CDR1 and CDR2 are SGHNT and YYREEE (reference sequence).

This clone was detected only a few times. This rearrangement joins TRBV10-3 to TRBJ2-2; TRBD1 matches 7 bases. CDR1 is ENHRY, CDR2 SYGVKD, per germline. This CDR3 comprises 14 residues. V shed 6 bases and J 3 bases; nucleotides not matched to a gene: 4. This CDR3 reads CAIREDRYTGELFF. The CDR3 DNA reads as TGTGCCATCAGAGAGGACAGGTACACCGGGGAGCTGTTTTTT.